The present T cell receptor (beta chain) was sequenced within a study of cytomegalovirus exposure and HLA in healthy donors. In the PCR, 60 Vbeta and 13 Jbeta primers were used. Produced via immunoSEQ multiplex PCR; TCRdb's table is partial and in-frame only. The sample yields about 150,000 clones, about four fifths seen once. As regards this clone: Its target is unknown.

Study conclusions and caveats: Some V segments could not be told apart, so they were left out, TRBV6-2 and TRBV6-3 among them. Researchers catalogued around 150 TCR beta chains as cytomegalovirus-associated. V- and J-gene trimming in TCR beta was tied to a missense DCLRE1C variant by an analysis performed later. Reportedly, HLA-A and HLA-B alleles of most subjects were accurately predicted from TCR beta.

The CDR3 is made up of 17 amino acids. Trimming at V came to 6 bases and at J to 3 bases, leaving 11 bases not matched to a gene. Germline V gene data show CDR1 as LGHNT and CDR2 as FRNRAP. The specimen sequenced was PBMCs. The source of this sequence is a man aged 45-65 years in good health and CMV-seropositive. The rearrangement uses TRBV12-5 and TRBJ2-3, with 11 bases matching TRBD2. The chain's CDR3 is CASGDTTSGTSTDTQYF. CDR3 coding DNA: TGTGCTAGTGGGGACACGACTAGCGGGACGTCGACAGATACGCAGTATTTT.